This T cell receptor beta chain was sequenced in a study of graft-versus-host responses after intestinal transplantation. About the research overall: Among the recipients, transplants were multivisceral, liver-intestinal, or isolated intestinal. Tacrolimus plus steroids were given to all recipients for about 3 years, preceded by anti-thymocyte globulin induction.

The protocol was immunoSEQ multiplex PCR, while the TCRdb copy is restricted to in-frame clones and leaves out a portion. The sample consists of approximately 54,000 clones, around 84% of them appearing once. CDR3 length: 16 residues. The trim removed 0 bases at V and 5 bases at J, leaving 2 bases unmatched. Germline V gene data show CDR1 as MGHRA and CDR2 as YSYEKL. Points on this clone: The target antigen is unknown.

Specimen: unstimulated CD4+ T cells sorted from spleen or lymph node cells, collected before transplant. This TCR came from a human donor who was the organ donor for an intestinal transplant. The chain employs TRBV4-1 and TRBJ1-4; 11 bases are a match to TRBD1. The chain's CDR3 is CASSQDGDRGNEKLFF. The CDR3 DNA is TGCGCCAGCAGCCAAGATGGGGACAGGGGGAATGAAAAACTGTTTTTT.